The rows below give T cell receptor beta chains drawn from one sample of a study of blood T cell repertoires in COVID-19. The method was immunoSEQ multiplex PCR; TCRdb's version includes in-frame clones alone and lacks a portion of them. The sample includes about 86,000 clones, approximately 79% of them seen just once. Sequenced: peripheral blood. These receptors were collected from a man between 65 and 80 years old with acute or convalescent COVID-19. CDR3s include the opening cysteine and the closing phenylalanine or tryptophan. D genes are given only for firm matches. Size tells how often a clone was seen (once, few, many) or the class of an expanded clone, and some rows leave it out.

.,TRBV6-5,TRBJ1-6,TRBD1,CASADRGGNSPLHF,TGTGCCAGCGCTGACAGGGGCGGAAATTCACCCCTCCACTTT
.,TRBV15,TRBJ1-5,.,CATSRYRDSGLSQPQHF,TGTGCCACCAGCAGATACAGGGATAGTGGCCTGAGTCAGCCCCAGCATTTT
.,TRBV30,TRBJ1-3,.,CAWSTGSGNTIYF,TGTGCCTGGAGTACAGGCTCTGGAAACACCATATATTTT
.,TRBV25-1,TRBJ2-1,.,CATGTYNEQFF,TGTGCCACCGGGACCTACAATGAGCAGTTCTTC
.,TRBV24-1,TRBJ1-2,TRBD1,CATSDGGQDGYTF,TGTGCCACCAGTGATGGGGGACAGGATGGCTACACCTTC
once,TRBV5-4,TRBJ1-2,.,CASSRDRNYGYTF,TGTGCCAGCAGCCGCGACAGGAACTATGGCTACACCTTC
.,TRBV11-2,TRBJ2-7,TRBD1,CASSLGTGRVYEQYF,TGTGCCAGCAGCTTGGGGACAGGGAGGGTCTACGAGCAGTACTTC
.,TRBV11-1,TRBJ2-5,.,CASSLGAEETQYF,TGTGCCAGCAGCTTGGGGGCAGAAGAGACCCAGTACTTC
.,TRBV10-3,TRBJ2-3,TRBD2,CAISELGGAPDTQYF,TGTGCCATCAGTGAACTCGGGGGGGCCCCAGATACGCAGTATTTT
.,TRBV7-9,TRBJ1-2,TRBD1,CASSLGQGWNGYTF,TGTGCCAGCAGCTTAGGACAGGGATGGAATGGCTACACCTTC
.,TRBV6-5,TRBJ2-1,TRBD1,CASKDRAYNEQFF,TGTGCCAGCAAGGACAGGGCATACAATGAGCAGTTCTTC
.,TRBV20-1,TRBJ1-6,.,CSASGGDTGEGSNSPLHF,TGCAGTGCTAGTGGGGGCGACACCGGGGAGGGGAGTAATTCACCCCTCCACTTT
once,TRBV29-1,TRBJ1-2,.,CSVGRGDYGYTF,TGCAGCGTTGGGCGGGGAGACTATGGCTACACCTTC
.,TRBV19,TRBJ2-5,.,CASSPRAKETQYF,TGTGCCAGTAGTCCCAGGGCTAAGGAGACCCAGTACTTC
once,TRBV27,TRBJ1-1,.,CASSPSPLRTEAFF,TGTGCCAGCAGTCCCTCCCCGTTGCGCACTGAAGCTTTCTTT
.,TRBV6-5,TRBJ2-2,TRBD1,CACRQGRTGELFF,TGTGCCTGCAGACAGGGGCGCACCGGGGAGCTGTTTTTT
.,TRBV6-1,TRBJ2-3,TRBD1,CASSESDRGQVNTQYF,TGTGCCAGCAGTGAATCGGACAGGGGGCAAGTGAATACGCAGTATTTT
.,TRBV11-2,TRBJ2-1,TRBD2,CASSLVASGGYNEQFF,TGTGCCAGCAGCTTAGTGGCTAGCGGGGGGTACAATGAGCAGTTCTTC
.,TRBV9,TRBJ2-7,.,CASSDHRDFSSYEQYF,TGTGCCAGCAGCGACCACCGGGACTTTAGCTCCTACGAGCAGTACTTC
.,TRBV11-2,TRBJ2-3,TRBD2,CASSLRAGRATTDTQYF,TGTGCCAGCAGCTTAAGAGCCGGGAGGGCCACCACAGATACGCAGTATTTT
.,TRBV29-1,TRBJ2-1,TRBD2,CSVPLAGGSYNEQFF,TGCAGCGTACCACTAGCGGGGGGCTCCTACAATGAGCAGTTCTTC
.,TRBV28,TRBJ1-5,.,CASSLPAGLGQPQHF,TGTGCCAGCAGTTTACCCGCAGGGCTGGGTCAGCCCCAGCATTTT
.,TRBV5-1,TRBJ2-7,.,CASSFRVGYYEQYF,TGCGCCAGCAGCTTCAGGGTCGGATACTACGAGCAGTACTTC
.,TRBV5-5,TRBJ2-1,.,CASSSGPAGLVF,TGTGCCAGCAGCTCCGGGCCGGCAGGGTTAGTCTTC
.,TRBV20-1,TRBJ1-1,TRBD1,CSASRGTVNTEAFF,TGCAGTGCTAGTCGGGGGACAGTAAACACTGAAGCTTTCTTT
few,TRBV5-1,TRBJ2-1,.,CAPNNEQFF,TGCGCCCCTAACAATGAGCAGTTCTTC
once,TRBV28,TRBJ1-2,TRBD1,CASSKLLQGGYGYTF,TGTGCCAGCAGTAAACTGCTACAGGGGGGGTACGGCTACACCTTC
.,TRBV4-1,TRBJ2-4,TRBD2,CASSHGLAGMTKNIQYF,TGCGCCAGCAGCCATGGACTAGCGGGGATGACCAAAAACATTCAGTACTTC
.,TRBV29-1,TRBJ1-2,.,CSSAGGDGYTF,TGCAGCAGTGCCGGAGGGGATGGCTACACCTTC
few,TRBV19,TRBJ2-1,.,CASSITEGEGYNEQFF,TGTGCCAGTAGTATCACCGAGGGGGAGGGCTACAATGAGCAGTTCTTC